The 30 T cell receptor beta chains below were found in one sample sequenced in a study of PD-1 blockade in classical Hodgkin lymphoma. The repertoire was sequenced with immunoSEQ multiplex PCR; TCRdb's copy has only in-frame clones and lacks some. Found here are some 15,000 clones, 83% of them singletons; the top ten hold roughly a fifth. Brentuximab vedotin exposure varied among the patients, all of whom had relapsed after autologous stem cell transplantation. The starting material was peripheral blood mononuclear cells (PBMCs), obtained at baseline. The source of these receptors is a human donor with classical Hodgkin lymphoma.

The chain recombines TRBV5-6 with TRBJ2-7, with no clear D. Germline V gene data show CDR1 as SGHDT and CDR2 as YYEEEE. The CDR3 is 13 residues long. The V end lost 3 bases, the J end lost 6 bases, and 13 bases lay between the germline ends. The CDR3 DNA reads TGTGCCAGCAGCTCCGGACGGCGGATCGAGCAGTACTTC. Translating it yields CASSSGRRIEQYF. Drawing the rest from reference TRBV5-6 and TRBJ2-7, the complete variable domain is DAGVTQSPTHLIKTRGQQVTLRCSPKSGHDTVSWYQQALGQGPQFIFQYYEEEERQRGNFPDRFSGHQFPNYSSELNVNALLLGDSALYLCASSSGRRIEQYFGPGTRLTVT.

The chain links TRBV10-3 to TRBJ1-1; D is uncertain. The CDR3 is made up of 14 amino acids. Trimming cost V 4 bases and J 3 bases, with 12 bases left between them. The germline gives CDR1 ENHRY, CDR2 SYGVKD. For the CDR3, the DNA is TGTGCCATCAGTGGAGGTGATCATGACACTGAAGCTTTCTTT. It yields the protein CAISGGDHDTEAFF.

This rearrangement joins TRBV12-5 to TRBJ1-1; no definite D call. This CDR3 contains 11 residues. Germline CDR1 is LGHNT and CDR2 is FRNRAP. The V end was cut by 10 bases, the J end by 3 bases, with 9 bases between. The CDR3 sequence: CATTLDTEAFF. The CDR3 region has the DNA TGTGCTACTACCTTAGACACTGAAGCTTTCTTT. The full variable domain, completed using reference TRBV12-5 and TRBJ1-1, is DARVTQTPRHKVTEMGQEVTMRCQPILGHNTVFWYRQTMMQGLELLAYFRNRAPLDDSGMPKDRFSAEMPDATLATLKIQPSEPRDSAVYFCATTLDTEAFFGQGTRLTVV.

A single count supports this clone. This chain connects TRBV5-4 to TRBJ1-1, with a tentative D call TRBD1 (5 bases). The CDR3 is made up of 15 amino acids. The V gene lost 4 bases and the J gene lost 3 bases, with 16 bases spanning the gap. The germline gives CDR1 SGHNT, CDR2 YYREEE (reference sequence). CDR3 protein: CASSRDLSGDTEAFF. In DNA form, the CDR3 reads TGTGCCAGCAGCCGGGACCTTTCGGGGGACACTGAAGCTTTCTTT.

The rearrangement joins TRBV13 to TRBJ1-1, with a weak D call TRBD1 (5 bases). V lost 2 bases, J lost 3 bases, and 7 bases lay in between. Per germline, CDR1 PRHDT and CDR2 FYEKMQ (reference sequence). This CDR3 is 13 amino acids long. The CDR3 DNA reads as TGTGCCAGCAGCTTACGACAGTACACTGAAGCTTTCTTT. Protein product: CASSLRQYTEAFF.

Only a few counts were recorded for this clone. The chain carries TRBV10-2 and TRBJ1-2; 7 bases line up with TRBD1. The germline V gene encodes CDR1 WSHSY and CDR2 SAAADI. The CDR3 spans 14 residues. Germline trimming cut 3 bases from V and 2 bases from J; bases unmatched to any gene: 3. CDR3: CASSERGRNYGYTF. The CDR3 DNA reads TGCGCCAGCAGTGAAAGGGGGCGCAACTATGGCTACACCTTC.

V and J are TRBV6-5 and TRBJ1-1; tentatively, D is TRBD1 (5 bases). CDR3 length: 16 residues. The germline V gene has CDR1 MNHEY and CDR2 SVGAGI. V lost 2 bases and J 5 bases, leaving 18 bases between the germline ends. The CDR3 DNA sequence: TGTGCCAGCAGTTACGACCCGGGCAGGGCGCCGACTGAAGCTTTCTTT. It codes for CASSYDPGRAPTEAFF.

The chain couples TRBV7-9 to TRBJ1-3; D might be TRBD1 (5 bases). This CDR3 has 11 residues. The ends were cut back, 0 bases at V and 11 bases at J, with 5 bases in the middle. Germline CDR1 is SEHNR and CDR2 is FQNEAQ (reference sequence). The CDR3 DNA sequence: TGTGCCAGCAGCTTAGCCAGGGCCATATATTTT. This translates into CASSLARAIYF.

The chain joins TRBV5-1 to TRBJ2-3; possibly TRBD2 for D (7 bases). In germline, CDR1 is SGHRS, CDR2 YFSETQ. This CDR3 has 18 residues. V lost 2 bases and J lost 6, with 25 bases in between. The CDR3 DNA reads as TGCGCCAGCAGCTTTTGGCTCGGGACGGGGGGCCTGGGCGATACGCAGTATTTT. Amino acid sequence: CASSFWLGTGGLGDTQYF.

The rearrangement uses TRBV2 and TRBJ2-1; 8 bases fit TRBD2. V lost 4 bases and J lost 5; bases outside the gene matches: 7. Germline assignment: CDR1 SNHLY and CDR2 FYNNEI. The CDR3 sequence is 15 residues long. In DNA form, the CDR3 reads TGTGCCAGCAGTGTTAACGGGGGGGTCCACAATGAGCAGTTCTTC. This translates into CASSVNGGVHNEQFF.

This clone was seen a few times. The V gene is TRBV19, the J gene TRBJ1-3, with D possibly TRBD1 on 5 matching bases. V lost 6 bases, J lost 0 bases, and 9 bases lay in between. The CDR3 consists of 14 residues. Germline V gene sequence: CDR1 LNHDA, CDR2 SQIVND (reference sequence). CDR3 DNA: TGTGCCAGTAGACGACAGAACTCTGGAAACACCATATATTTT. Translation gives CASRRQNSGNTIYF.

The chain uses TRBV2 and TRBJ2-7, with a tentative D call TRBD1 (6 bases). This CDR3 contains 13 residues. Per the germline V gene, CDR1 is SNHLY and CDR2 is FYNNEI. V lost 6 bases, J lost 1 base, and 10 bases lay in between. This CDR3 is CASSGDTSYEQYF. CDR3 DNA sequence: TGTGCCAGCAGCGGGGACACGTCCTACGAGCAGTACTTC. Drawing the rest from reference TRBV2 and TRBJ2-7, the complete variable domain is EPEVTQTPSHQVTQMGQEVILRCVPISNHLYFYWYRQILGQKVEFLVSFYNNEISEKSEIFDDQFSVERPDGSNFTLKIRSTKLEDSAMYFCASSGDTSYEQYFGPGTRLTVT.

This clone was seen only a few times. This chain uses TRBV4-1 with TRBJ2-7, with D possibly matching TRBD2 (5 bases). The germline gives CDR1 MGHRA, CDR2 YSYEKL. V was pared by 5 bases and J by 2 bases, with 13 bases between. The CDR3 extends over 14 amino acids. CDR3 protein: CASSVPGSTYEQYF. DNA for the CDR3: TGCGCCAGCAGCGTGCCGGGATCAACCTACGAGCAGTACTTC.

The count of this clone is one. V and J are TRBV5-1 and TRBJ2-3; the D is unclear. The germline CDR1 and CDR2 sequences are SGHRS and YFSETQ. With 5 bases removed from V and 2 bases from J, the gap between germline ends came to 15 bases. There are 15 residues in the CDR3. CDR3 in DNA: TGCGCCAGCAGAAAGGACCGCGGTCACACAGATACGCAGTATTTT. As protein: CASRKDRGHTDTQYF.

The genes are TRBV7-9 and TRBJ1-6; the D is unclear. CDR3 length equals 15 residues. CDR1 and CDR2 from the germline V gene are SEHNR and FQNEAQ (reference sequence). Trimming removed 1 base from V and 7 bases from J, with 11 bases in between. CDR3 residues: CASSLEGGYNSPLHF. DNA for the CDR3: TGTGCCAGCAGCTTAGAGGGAGGGTACAATTCACCCCTCCACTTT. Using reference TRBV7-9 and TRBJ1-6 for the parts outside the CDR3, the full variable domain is DTGVSQNPRHKITKRGQNVTFRCDPISEHNRLYWYRQTLGQGPEFLTYFQNEAQLEKSRLLSDRFSAERPKGSFSTLEIQRTEQGDSAMYLCASSLEGGYNSPLHFGNGTRLTVT.

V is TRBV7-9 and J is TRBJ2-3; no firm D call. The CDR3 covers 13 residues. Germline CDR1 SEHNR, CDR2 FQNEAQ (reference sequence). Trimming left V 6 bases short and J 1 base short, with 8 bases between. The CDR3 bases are TGTGCCAGCAGAACCAGCGGCACAGATACGCAGTATTTT. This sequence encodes CASRTSGTDTQYF.

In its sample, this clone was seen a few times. CDR3 protein: CASSFPVSNQPQHF. Here the CDR3 DNA reads TGTGCCAGCTCATTTCCTGTTAGCAATCAGCCCCAGCATTTT. The chain links TRBV2 to TRBJ1-5; D is uncertain. CDR3 length: 14 amino acids. Germline CDR1 is SNHLY and CDR2 is FYNNEI. Trimming removed 8 bases from V and 0 bases from J, with 11 bases in between. Drawing the rest from reference TRBV2 and TRBJ1-5, the complete variable domain is EPEVTQTPSHQVTQMGQEVILRCVPISNHLYFYWYRQILGQKVEFLVSFYNNEISEKSEIFDDQFSVERPDGSNFTLKIRSTKLEDSAMYFCASSFPVSNQPQHFGDGTRLSIL.

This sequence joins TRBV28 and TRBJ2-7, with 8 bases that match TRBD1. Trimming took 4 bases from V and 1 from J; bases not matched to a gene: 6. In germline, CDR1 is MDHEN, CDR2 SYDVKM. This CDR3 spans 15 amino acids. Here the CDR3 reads CASSSGGAGSYEQYF. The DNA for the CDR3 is TGTGCCAGCAGTTCAGGGGGCGCCGGGTCCTACGAGCAGTACTTC.

DNA of the CDR3: TGTGCCAGCTCACCACCGGGACTAGCCACGGATGAGCAGTTCTTC. Translation: CASSPPGLATDEQFF. The chain uses TRBV18 and TRBJ2-1; 9 nucleotides agree with TRBD2. Losses at the gene ends were 0 bases for V and 8 bases for J; bases not matched to a gene: 5. The CDR3 has 15 residues. CDR1 KGHSH and CDR2 LQKENI come from the germline V gene.

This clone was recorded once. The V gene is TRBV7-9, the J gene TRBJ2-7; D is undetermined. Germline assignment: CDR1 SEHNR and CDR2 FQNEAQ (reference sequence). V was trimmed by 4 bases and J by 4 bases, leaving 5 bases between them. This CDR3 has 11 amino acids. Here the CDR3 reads CASSSFYEQYF. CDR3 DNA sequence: TGTGCCAGCAGCTCCTTTTACGAGCAGTACTTC.

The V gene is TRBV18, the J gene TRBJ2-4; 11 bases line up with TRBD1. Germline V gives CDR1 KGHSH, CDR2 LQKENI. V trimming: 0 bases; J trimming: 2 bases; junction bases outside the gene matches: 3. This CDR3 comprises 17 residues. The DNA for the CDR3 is TGTGCCAGCTCACCACCTCGGGACAGGGGGACCAAAAACATTCAGTACTTC. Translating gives CASSPPRDRGTKNIQYF.

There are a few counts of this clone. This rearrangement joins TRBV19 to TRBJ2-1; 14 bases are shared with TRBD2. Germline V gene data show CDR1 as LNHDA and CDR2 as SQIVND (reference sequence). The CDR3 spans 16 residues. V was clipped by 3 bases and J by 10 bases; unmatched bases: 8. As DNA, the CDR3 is TGTGCCAGTAGTATCAGGACGGGACTAGCGGGGGTAGAGCAGTTCTTC. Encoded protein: CASSIRTGLAGVEQFF.

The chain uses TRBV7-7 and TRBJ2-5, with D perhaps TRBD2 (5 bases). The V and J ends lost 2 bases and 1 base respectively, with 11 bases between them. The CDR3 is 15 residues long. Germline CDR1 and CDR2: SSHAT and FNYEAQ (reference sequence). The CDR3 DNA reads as TGTGCCAGCAGCTTATCGTGGGCGGGCCAAGAGACCCAGTACTTC. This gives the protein CASSLSWAGQETQYF.

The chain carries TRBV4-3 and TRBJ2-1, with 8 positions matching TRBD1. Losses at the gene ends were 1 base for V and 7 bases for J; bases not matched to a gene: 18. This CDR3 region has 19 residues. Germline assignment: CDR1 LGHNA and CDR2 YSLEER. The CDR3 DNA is TGCGCCAGCAGCCAAGGGACAGGGAAATCGATATCCCAGGGGAATGAGCAGTTCTTC. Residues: CASSQGTGKSISQGNEQFF.

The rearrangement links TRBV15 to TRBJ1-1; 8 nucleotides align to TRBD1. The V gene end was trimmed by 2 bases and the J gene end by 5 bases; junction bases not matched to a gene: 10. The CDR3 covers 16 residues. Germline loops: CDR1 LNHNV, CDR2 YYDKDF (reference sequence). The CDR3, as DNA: TGTGCCACCAGCAGACCGCTCGGACAGGGAGGTACTGAAGCTTTCTTT. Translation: CATSRPLGQGGTEAFF.

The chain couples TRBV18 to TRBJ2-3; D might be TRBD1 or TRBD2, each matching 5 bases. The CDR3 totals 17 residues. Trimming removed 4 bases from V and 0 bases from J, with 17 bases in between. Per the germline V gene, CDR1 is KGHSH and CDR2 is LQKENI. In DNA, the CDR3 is TGTGCCAGCTCACTAAACTGGGACCGAACTAGCACAGATACGCAGTATTTT. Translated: CASSLNWDRTSTDTQYF.

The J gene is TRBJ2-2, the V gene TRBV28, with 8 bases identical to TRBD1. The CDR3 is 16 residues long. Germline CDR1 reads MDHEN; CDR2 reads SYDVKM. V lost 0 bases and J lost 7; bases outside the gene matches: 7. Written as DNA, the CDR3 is TGTGCCAGCAGTTTATGGGAAAGGACAGGGATCGGGGAGCTGTTTTTT. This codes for CASSLWERTGIGELFF.

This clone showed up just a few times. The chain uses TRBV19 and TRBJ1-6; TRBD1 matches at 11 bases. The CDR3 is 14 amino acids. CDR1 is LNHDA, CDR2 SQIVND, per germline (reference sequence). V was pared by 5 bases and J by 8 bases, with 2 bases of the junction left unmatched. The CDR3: CASSWTGGDSPLHF. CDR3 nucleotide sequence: TGTGCCAGTAGTTGGACAGGGGGCGATTCACCCCTCCACTTT.

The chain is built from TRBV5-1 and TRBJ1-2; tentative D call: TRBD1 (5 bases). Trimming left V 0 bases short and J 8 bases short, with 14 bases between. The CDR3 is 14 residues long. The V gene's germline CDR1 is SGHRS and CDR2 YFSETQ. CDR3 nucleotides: TGCGCCAGCAGCTTGGGAAGGGACCCCTCCGGCTACACCTTC. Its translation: CASSLGRDPSGYTF.

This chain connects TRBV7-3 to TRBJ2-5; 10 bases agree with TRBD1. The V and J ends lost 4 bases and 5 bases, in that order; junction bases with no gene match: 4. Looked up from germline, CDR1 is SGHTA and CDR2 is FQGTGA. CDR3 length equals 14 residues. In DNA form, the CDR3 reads TGTGCCAGCAGCTCAGGGACAGGGGTCGAGACCCAGTACTTC. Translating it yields CASSSGTGVETQYF.